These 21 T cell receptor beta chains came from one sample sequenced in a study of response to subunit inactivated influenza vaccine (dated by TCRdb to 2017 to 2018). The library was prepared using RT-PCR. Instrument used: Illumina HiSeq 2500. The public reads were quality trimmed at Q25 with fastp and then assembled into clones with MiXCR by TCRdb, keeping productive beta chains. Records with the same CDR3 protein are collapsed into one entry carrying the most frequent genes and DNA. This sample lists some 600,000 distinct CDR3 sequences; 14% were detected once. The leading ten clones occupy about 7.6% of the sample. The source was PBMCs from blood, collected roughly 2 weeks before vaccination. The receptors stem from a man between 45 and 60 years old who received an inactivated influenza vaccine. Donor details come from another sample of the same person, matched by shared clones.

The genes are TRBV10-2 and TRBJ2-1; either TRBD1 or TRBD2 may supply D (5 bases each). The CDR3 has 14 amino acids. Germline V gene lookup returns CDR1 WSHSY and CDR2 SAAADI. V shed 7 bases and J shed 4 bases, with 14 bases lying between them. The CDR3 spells CASTGLTSYNEQFF. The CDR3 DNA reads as TGCGCCAGCACGGGGCTAACTAGTTACAATGAGCAGTTCTTC.

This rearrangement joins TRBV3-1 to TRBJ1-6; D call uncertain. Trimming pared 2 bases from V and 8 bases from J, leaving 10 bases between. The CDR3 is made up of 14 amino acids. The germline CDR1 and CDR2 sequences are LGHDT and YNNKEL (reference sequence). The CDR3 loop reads CASSQIYGDSPLHF. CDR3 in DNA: TGTGCCAGCAGCCAAATATATGGGGATTCACCCCTCCACTTT.

The DNA of the CDR3 is TGTGCCAGCAGCTCGACTATGTCAGCGGGAGTGTTGGCCGGGGAGCTGTTTTTT. It yields the protein CASSSTMSAGVLAGELFF. This chain links TRBV7-7 with TRBJ2-2, with 8 bases that match TRBD2. Looked up from germline, CDR1 is SSHAT and CDR2 is FNYEAQ (reference sequence). V trimming: 4 bases; J trimming: 6 bases; junction bases outside the gene matches: 16. The CDR3 sequence is 18 residues long. Supplemented by reference TRBV7-7 and TRBJ2-2, the full variable domain reads GAGVSQSPRYKVTKRGQDVTLRCDPISSHATLYWYQQALGQGPEFLTYFNYEAQPDKSGLPSDRFSAERPEGSISTLTIQRTEQRDSAMYRCASSSTMSAGVLAGELFFGEGSRLTVL.

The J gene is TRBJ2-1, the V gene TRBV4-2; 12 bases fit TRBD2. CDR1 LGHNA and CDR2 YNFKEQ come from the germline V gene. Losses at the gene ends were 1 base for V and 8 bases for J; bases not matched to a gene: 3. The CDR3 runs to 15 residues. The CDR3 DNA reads TGTGCCAGCAGCCAAGGACTAGCGGGAGTTGATGAGCAGTTCTTC. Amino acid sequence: CASSQGLAGVDEQFF.

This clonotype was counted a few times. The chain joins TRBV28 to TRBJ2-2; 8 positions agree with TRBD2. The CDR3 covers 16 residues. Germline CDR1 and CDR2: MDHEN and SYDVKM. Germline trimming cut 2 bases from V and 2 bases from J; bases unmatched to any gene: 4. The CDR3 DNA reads TGTGCCAGCAGTTTAAGCGGGAGCTCTAACACCGGGGAGCTGTTTTTT. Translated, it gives CASSLSGSSNTGELFF. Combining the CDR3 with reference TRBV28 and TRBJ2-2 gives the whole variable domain DVKVTQSSRYLVKRTGEKVFLECVQDMDHENMFWYRQDPGLGLRLIYFSYDVKMKEKGDIPEGYSVSREKKERFSLILESASTNQTSMYLCASSLSGSSNTGELFFGEGSRLTVL.

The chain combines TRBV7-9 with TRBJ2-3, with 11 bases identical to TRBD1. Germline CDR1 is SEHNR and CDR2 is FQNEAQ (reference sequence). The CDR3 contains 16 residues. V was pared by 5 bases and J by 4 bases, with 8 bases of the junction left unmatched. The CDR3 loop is CASSPGTGGVADTQYF. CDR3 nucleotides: TGTGCCAGCAGCCCCGGGACAGGGGGTGTGGCAGATACGCAGTATTTT.

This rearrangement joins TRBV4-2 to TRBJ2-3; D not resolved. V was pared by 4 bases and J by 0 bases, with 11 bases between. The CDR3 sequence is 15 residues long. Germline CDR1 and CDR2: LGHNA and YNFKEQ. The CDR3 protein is CASSRRIASTDTQYF. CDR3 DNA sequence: TGTGCCAGCAGCCGAAGAATAGCTAGCACAGATACGCAGTATTTT.

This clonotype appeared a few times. The DNA for the CDR3 is TGCGCCAGCAGCTCACCGACAGGTCCCCGAGAGACCCAGTACTTC. Amino acid sequence: CASSSPTGPRETQYF. V and J are TRBV5-1 and TRBJ2-5, with D maybe TRBD1 (6 bases). V dropped 3 bases and J dropped 4 bases, with 16 bases sitting between them. CDR1 is SGHRS, CDR2 YFSETQ, per germline. This CDR3 comprises 15 residues.

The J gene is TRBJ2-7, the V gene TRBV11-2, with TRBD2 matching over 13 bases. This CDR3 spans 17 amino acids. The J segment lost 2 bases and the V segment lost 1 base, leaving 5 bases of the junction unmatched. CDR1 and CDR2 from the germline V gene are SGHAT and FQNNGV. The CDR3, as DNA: TGTGCCAGCAGCTTAGGACCCGGGACTAGCGGGGCCTACGAGCAGTACTTC. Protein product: CASSLGPGTSGAYEQYF.

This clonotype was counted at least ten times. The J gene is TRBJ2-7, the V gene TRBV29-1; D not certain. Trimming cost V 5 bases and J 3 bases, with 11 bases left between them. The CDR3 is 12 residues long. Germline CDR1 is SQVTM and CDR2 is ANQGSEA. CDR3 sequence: CSVTSSLYEQYF. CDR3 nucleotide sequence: TGCAGCGTTACGTCCAGCCTCTACGAGCAGTACTTC.

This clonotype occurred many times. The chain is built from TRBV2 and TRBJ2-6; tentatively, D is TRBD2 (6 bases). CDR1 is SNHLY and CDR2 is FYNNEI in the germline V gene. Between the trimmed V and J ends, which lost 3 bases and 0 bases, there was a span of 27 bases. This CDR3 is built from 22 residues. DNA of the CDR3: TGTGCCAGCAGTGAGCGGGGTGGCCGGGCCGTTCTAGCCCTCTCTGGGGCCAACGTCCTGACTTTC. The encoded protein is CASSERGGRAVLALSGANVLTF.

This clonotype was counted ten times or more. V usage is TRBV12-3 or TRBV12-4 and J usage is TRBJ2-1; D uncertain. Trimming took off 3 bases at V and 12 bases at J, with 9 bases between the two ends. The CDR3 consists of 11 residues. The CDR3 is CASSLGLGQFF. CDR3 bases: TGTGCCAGCAGTTTGGGTTTAGGGCAGTTCTTC.

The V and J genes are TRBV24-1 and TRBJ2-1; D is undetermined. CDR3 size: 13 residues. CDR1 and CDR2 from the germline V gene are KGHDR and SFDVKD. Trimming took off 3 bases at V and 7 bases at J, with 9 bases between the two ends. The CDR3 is CATSDRMVNEQFF. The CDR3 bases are TGTGCCACCAGTGATAGGATGGTAAATGAGCAGTTCTTC.

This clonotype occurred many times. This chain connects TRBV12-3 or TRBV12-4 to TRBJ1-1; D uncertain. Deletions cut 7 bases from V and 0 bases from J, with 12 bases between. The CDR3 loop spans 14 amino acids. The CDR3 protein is CASTIGRMNTEAFF. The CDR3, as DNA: TGTGCCAGCACAATAGGACGGATGAACACTGAAGCTTTCTTT.

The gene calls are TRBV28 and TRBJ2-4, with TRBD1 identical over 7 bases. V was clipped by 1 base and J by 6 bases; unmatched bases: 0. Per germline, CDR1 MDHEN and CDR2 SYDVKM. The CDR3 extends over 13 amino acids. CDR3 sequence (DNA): TGTGCCAGCAGTTTATACAGGGGAAACATTCAGTACTTC. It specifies CASSLYRGNIQYF.

CDR3 loop: CASSFRTGGTEAFF. The CDR3, as DNA: TGTGCCAGCAGTTTCCGGACAGGGGGCACTGAAGCTTTCTTT. The chain carries TRBV6-5 and TRBJ1-1, with 10 bases fitting TRBD1. With 4 bases clipped from V and 4 bases from J, the junction kept 3 bases outside the gene matches. The CDR3 extends over 14 amino acids. The germline gives CDR1 MNHEY, CDR2 SVGAGI.

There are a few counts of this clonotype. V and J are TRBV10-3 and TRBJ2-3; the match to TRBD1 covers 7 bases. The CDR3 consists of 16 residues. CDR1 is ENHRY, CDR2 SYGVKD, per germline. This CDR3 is CVTGQGVLSSTDTQYF. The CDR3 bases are TGTGTCACCGGGCAGGGGGTCCTCTCTAGCACAGATACGCAGTATTTT.

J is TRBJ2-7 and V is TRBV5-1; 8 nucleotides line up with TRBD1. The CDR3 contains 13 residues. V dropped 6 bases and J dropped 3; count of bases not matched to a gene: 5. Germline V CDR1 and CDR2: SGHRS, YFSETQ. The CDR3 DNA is TGCGCCAGCAACCCCGGGACAGGCTACGAGCAGTACTTC. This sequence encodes CASNPGTGYEQYF.

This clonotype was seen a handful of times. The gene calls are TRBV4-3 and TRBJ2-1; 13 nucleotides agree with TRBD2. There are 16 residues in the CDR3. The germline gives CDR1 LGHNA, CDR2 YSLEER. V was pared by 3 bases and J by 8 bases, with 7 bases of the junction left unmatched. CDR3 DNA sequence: TGCGCCAGCAGCCAGGAACTAGCGGGGGGGCTCGATGAGCAGTTCTTC. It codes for CASSQELAGGLDEQFF.

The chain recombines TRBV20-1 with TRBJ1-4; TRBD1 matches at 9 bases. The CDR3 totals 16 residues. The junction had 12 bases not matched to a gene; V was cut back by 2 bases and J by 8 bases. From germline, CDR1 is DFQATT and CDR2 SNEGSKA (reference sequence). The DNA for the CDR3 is TGCAGTGCTAGACGACCTACCGGGACAGGGCCCGAAAAACTGTTTTTT. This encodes CSARRPTGTGPEKLFF.

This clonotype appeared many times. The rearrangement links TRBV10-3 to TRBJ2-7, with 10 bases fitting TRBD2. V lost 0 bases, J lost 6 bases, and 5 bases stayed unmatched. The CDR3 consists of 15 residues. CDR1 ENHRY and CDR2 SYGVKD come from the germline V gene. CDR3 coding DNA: TGTGCCATCAGTGAGTCCCTAGCGGGAGAATTCGAGCAGTACTTC. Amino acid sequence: CAISESLAGEFEQYF.